The sequence of this TCR beta chain was determined in a study of T cells in Graves' hyperthyroidism and ophthalmopathy. Broader study findings: Most thyroid clonotypes with frequency above 0.001 were detected in blood. Prediction of ophthalmopathy progression came a median roughly 6.4 months pre-onset.

Using RNA transcripts as the source, TCR beta CDR3 regions were amplified. Primed by the HTBI set, a first-round RT-PCR was run on the TCR CDR3. TCRdb processed the multiplex PCR reads anew with MiXCR; each CDR3 protein has one entry. The sample includes over 400,000 distinct CDR3 sequences, about 20% seen only once; the top ten take 49%. Uncontrolled infection, other autoimmune disease, pregnancy or lactation led to exclusion. Germline assignment: CDR1 PRHDT and CDR2 FYEKMQ (reference sequence). The CDR3 is 16 residues long. V lost 0 bases to trimming and J lost 4 bases; unmatched junction nucleotides: 9. Remarks on this clonotype: What it binds is unknown.

The V call is TRBV13, the J call TRBJ2-7, with 7 bases that match TRBD2. The source material was blood. The receptor's source is a woman aged 70-85 years with Graves' ophthalmopathy. CDR3 sequence: CASSLGGRAGEYEQYF. For the CDR3, the DNA is TGTGCCAGCAGCTTAGGCGGTCGGGCGGGGGAATACGAGCAGTACTTC.